These 2 T cell receptor beta chains originate from one sample sequenced in a study of read filtering for tumor transcriptome and immune sequencing. The library was built from about 400 ng RNA with molecular barcoded adaptors for alpha/delta and beta/gamma chains. Each CDR3 protein is one row after TCRdb ran MiXCR on the reads. Of tens of thousands of distinct CDR3 sequences listed, roughly 18% are singletons. Sequenced sample: a population of CD138-negative cells sorted from bone marrow. The receptors stem from a donor aged 40 or over with multiple myeloma.

This clonotype was counted ten times or more. CDR3 bases: TGTGCCAGCAGCTTAGCGACGGGGTACGAGCAGTACTTC. Its translation: CASSLATGYEQYF. The J gene is TRBJ2-7, the V gene TRBV7-2, with D perhaps TRBD2 (5 bases). Deletions cut 0 bases from V and 4 bases from J, with 7 bases between. The CDR3 sequence is 13 residues long. The V gene's germline CDR1 is SGHTA and CDR2 FQGNSA.

This clonotype was picked up many times. The gene calls are TRBV11-2 and TRBJ2-1; TRBD2 matches at 9 bases. Per germline, CDR1 SGHAT and CDR2 FQNNGV. The CDR3 loop spans 17 amino acids. V lost 5 bases, J lost 1 base, and 9 bases stayed unmatched. CDR3 sequence (DNA): TGTGCCAGCAGCCCCATAGCGGGAGATGGGTCCTACAATGAGCAGTTCTTC. Protein product: CASSPIAGDGSYNEQFF.